The 28 T cell receptor beta chains below were found in one sample sequenced in a study of blood T cell repertoires in COVID-19. Produced via immunoSEQ multiplex PCR; TCRdb's table is partial and in-frame only. The table includes approximately 200,000 clones, approximately 88% detected once. The sequenced sample consisted of PBMCs or T cells enriched from blood (not recorded which). These receptor sequences come from a woman between 25 and 40 years old who had been exposed to COVID-19.

In DNA form, the CDR3 reads TGTGCCAGCAGCTTAGGAACCGGCTATGGCTACACCTTC. It specifies CASSLGTGYGYTF. The chain couples TRBV11-2 to TRBJ1-2; no clear D gene. Germline-derived CDR1 and CDR2 are SGHAT and FQNNGV. The CDR3 runs 13 residues. Trimming took 1 base from V and 4 from J, leaving 7 bases between them.

The chain links TRBV28 to TRBJ1-2; D is unclear. V was clipped by 2 bases and J by 1 base, with 11 bases between them. CDR1 and CDR2 from the germline V gene are MDHEN and SYDVKM. The CDR3 sequence is 15 residues long. CDR3 residues: CASSLQAGINYGYTF. For the CDR3, the DNA is TGTGCCAGCAGTTTACAAGCGGGAATTAACTATGGCTACACCTTC.

The chain has TRBV13 and TRBJ2-3, with 15 bases matching TRBD2. Germline values: CDR1 PRHDT, CDR2 FYEKMQ (reference sequence). This CDR3 has 19 amino acids. J was trimmed by 1 base and V by 4 bases; bases with no gene match: 9. The CDR3 is CASSSMGLAGGYRTDTQYF. Written as DNA, the CDR3 is TGTGCCAGCAGCTCCATGGGACTAGCGGGAGGCTACCGCACAGATACGCAGTATTTT.

This sequence joins TRBV25-1 and TRBJ1-6; 9 nucleotides line up with TRBD1. The germline V gene encodes CDR1 MGHDK and CDR2 SYGVNS. CDR3 length: 14 amino acids. J was trimmed by 7 bases and V by 5 bases; bases with no gene match: 3. In DNA form, the CDR3 reads TGTGCCAGCAGTTGGGACAGGGAGAATTCACCCCTCCACTTT. Encoded protein: CASSWDRENSPLHF.

This chain links TRBV19 with TRBJ2-1; 12 bases line up with TRBD2. The CDR3 length is 20 residues. From germline, CDR1 is LNHDA and CDR2 SQIVND (reference sequence). With 4 bases clipped from V and 0 bases from J, the junction kept 13 bases outside the gene matches. CDR3 nucleotides: TGTGCCAGTAGTACATTTGGGACTAGCGGGCACCTTTTCTCCTACAATGAGCAGTTCTTC. Its translation: CASSTFGTSGHLFSYNEQFF. The full variable domain, completed using reference TRBV19 and TRBJ2-1, is DGGITQSPKYLFRKEGQNVTLSCEQNLNHDAMYWYRQDPGQGLRLIYYSQIVNDFQKGDIAEGYSVSREKKESFPLTVTSAQKNPTAFYLCASSTFGTSGHLFSYNEQFFGPGTRLTVL.

With respect to this clone: Mismatch with germline at one junction end may stem from a read error. The chain recombines TRBV18 with TRBJ2-2, with TRBD2 identical over 12 bases. This CDR3 contains 19 residues. Germline V gives CDR1 KGHSH, CDR2 LQKENI. Here the CDR3 reads CATSSRPTSGSTNTGELFF. CDR3 nucleotide sequence: TGTGCCACCTCAAGCCGACCGACTAGCGGGAGTACCAACACCGGGGAGCTGTTTTTT.

This chain joins TRBV18 and TRBJ2-3; 11 bases agree with TRBD2. CDR3 length equals 16 residues. V was pared by 4 bases and J by 4 bases, with 7 bases of the junction left unmatched. CDR1 KGHSH and CDR2 LQKENI come from the germline V gene. CDR3 residues: CASSLRSGRGADTQYF. The CDR3 bases are TGTGCCAGCTCACTTCGTAGCGGGAGGGGTGCAGATACGCAGTATTTT.

This rearrangement joins TRBV9 to TRBJ2-2; 11 nucleotides match TRBD2. The CDR3 runs to 15 residues. V shed 3 bases, J shed 6 bases, and the junction held 4 bases outside the gene matches. Germline V CDR1 and CDR2: SGDLS, YYNGEE. CDR3 bases: TGTGCCAGCAGCGCCGTAGCGGGAGGGGCCGGGGAGCTGTTTTTT. Protein product: CASSAVAGGAGELFF.

In DNA, the CDR3 is TGTGCCAGCAGTTACCACCCAGGGGGAGGTGAAAAACTGTTTTTT. Its protein is CASSYHPGGGEKLFF. The gene calls are TRBV6-5 and TRBJ1-4, with 7 bases identical to TRBD1. Germline-derived CDR1 and CDR2 are MNHEY and SVGAGI. The V and J ends lost 2 bases and 7 bases, in that order; junction bases with no gene match: 7. This CDR3 is 15 amino acids long.

J is TRBJ2-7 and V is TRBV5-1, with D maybe TRBD2 (5 bases). The CDR3 has 14 amino acids. Trimming left V 0 bases short and J 5 bases short, with 12 bases between. Germline CDR1 SGHRS, CDR2 YFSETQ. CDR3 in DNA: TGCGCCAGCAGCTTGGCCGCTAGCCCCCACGAGCAGTACTTC. Translating gives CASSLAASPHEQYF.

The rearrangement links TRBV19 to TRBJ2-2, with TRBD2 identical over 9 bases. There are 18 residues in the CDR3. V shed 4 bases, J shed 7 bases, and the junction held 16 bases outside the gene matches. CDR1 is LNHDA and CDR2 is SQIVND in the germline V gene (reference sequence). CDR3 DNA: TGTGCCAGTAGTAAATTTGGGGCGGCGGGAGGGCCCGTCGGGGAGCTGTTTTTT. Translated, it gives CASSKFGAAGGPVGELFF.

CDR3: CASSLAWTVPSNQPQHF. The CDR3, as DNA: TGTGCCAGCAGCTTGGCCTGGACAGTGCCAAGCAATCAGCCCCAGCATTTT. V and J are TRBV5-5 and TRBJ1-5; D perhaps matches TRBD1 (6 bases). CDR1 and CDR2 from the germline V gene are SGHKS and YYEKEE (reference sequence). This CDR3 has 17 residues. Trimming stripped 0 bases from V and 1 base from J, with 14 bases between.

The chain carries TRBV10-3 and TRBJ2-7, with 9 bases aligning to TRBD2. The V and J ends lost 0 bases and 6 bases, in that order; junction bases with no gene match: 9. The CDR3 contains 16 residues. Germline V gene data show CDR1 as ENHRY and CDR2 as SYGVKD. CDR3 nucleotide sequence: TGTGCCATCAGTGAGTCGACGGGCCTAGCGGGATCCGAGCAGTACTTC. It encodes CAISESTGLAGSEQYF.

CDR3 nucleotides: TGTGCCAGCAGTCGACCTACAGGGGGGACAGACTACGAGCAGTACTTC. This translates into CASSRPTGGTDYEQYF. The chain uses TRBV6-6 and TRBJ2-7, with 8 bases aligning to TRBD1. The junction had 12 bases not matched to a gene; V was cut back by 5 bases and J by 3 bases. Germline V gene lookup returns CDR1 MNHNY and CDR2 SVGAGI (reference sequence). This CDR3 contains 16 residues.

In regard to this clone: The identical CDR3 is also encoded by other nucleotide sequences in the sample. V and J are TRBV30 and TRBJ1-1; 7 bases agree with TRBD1. Germline CDR1 and CDR2: GTSNPN and SVGIG (reference sequence). The CDR3 sequence is 13 residues long. Losses at the gene ends were 1 base for V and 1 base for J; bases not matched to a gene: 0. CDR3: CAWSGQGNTEAFF. In DNA form, the CDR3 reads TGTGCCTGGAGTGGACAGGGGAACACTGAAGCTTTCTTT.

This chain joins TRBV4-1 and TRBJ2-5, with D perhaps TRBD2 (6 bases). Germline CDR1 MGHRA, CDR2 YSYEKL. Trimming cost V 4 bases and J 5 bases, with 17 bases left between them. The CDR3 has 15 residues. The CDR3 sequence: CASSRSLAEGETQYF. The CDR3 DNA reads TGCGCCAGCAGCCGCTCACTAGCAGAGGGGGAGACCCAGTACTTC.

The rearrangement links TRBV11-3 to TRBJ2-1, with 11 bases fitting TRBD2. The ends lost 5 bases at V and 5 bases at J; junction bases unmatched: 20. The germline gives CDR1 SGHNT, CDR2 YENEEA. CDR3 size: 20 residues. CDR3 DNA: TGTGCCAGCAGCCCCGGCCTACGGATCGTAGCGGGAGGGCCTAACAATGAGCAGTTCTTC. Protein: CASSPGLRIVAGGPNNEQFF.

This clone was counted between two and nine times. V gene TRBV5-1 combines with J gene TRBJ2-1; TRBD2 aligns across 16 bases. The CDR3 is made up of 19 amino acids. CDR1 is SGHRS and CDR2 is YFSETQ in the germline V gene. V shed 0 bases and J 5 bases; nucleotides not matched to a gene: 8. CDR3 DNA: TGCGCCAGCAGCTTGGTCGGGACTAGCGGGAGGGGCCGAAACAATGAGCAGTTCTTC. Amino acid sequence: CASSLVGTSGRGRNNEQFF.

This chain links TRBV5-1 with TRBJ1-2, with a weak D call TRBD1 (6 bases). Germline lookup yields CDR1 SGHRS and CDR2 YFSETQ. The V gene lost 6 bases and the J gene lost 4 bases, with 19 bases spanning the gap. This CDR3 spans 15 amino acids. CDR3 in DNA: TGCGCCAGCACCTTCCCCGGACAGCTTATCTATGGCTACACCTTC. It specifies CASTFPGQLIYGYTF.

The chain combines TRBV29-1 with TRBJ2-1; D not resolved. Germline CDR1 is SQVTM and CDR2 is ANQGSEA. V lost 0 bases to trimming and J lost 9 bases, with 15 bases between them. The CDR3 sequence is 14 residues long. CDR3 amino acids: CSVEDLGSFSEQFF. CDR3 nucleotides: TGCAGCGTTGAAGATCTAGGCAGTTTTAGTGAGCAGTTCTTC.

The rearrangement joins TRBV6-5 to TRBJ1-1; TRBD1 might be the D (5 bases). CDR1 and CDR2 (germline): MNHEY, SVGAGI. The CDR3 runs to 13 residues. V was pared by 6 bases and J by 5 bases, with 13 bases between. CDR3 protein: CASSPAGRTEAFF. The DNA for the CDR3 is TGTGCCAGCAGCCCGGCAGGGCGAACTGAAGCTTTCTTT.

The gene calls are TRBV2 and TRBJ2-1; 9 positions match TRBD2. Germline V gene sequence: CDR1 SNHLY, CDR2 FYNNEI. This CDR3 is built from 18 residues. The junction had 18 bases not matched to a gene; V was cut back by 4 bases and J by 8 bases. The CDR3 nucleotides are TGTGCCAGCAGTGCAACACCCAACATAGCGGGAGAAGGGGATGAGCAGTTCTTC. It translates to CASSATPNIAGEGDEQFF.

This clone was counted a single time. V usage is TRBV3-1 (or the pseudogene TRBV3-2) and J usage is TRBJ2-1, with D possibly matching TRBD2 (6 bases). Trimming removed 6 bases at V and 5 bases at J, with 26 bases between. The CDR3 totals 18 residues. Germline CDR1 reads LGHDT; CDR2 reads YNNKEL (reference sequence). Here the CDR3 DNA reads TGTGCCAGCAGTCCCCTTCCGCGGGACCTTTGGGACCACAATGAGCAGTTCTTC. It codes for CASSPLPRDLWDHNEQFF.

The chain uses TRBV10-2 and TRBJ1-1; D call uncertain. The CDR3 length is 13 residues. V dropped 2 bases and J dropped 10 bases, with 14 bases sitting between them. Germline V gives CDR1 WSHSY, CDR2 SAAADI. The CDR3 nucleotides are TGCGCCAGCAGTGAGACAAGTTGGAGCGGAGCTTTCTTT. Protein: CASSETSWSGAFF.

V gene TRBV30 combines with J gene TRBJ2-1; 9 positions match TRBD2. J was trimmed by 9 bases and V by 0 bases; bases with no gene match: 9. Per germline, CDR1 GTSNPN and CDR2 SVGIG (reference sequence). The CDR3 spans 15 residues. CDR3 loop: CAWSVRAGGPSEQFF. Here the CDR3 DNA reads TGTGCCTGGAGTGTACGGGCGGGAGGGCCGAGTGAGCAGTTCTTC.

CDR3 loop: CASSRGTGGNQPQHF. CDR3 nucleotides: TGTGCCAGCAGTAGGGGGACAGGGGGCAATCAGCCCCAGCATTTT. The chain combines TRBV28 with TRBJ1-5; TRBD1 matches at 10 bases. V trimming: 5 bases; J trimming: 2 bases; junction bases outside the gene matches: 3. The CDR3 totals 15 residues. The germline CDR1 and CDR2 sequences are MDHEN and SYDVKM.

The chain combines TRBV5-1 with TRBJ2-1; D is possibly TRBD1 (6 bases). Germline V gene data show CDR1 as SGHRS and CDR2 as YFSETQ. Deletions cut 1 base from V and 10 bases from J, with 18 bases between. The CDR3 is 15 amino acids. The CDR3 DNA sequence: TGCGCCAGCAGCTTGATTGTCAGGGGATCTGCCGAGCAGTTCTTC. The encoded protein is CASSLIVRGSAEQFF.

V is TRBV6-5 and J is TRBJ1-6; D call uncertain. V gave up 10 bases and J gave up 5 bases, with 12 bases separating them. In germline, CDR1 is MNHEY, CDR2 SVGAGI. The CDR3 is 13 amino acids. The CDR3 protein is CATSDWDNSPLHF. The CDR3 DNA reads as TGTGCCACCTCGGACTGGGATAATTCACCCCTCCACTTT.